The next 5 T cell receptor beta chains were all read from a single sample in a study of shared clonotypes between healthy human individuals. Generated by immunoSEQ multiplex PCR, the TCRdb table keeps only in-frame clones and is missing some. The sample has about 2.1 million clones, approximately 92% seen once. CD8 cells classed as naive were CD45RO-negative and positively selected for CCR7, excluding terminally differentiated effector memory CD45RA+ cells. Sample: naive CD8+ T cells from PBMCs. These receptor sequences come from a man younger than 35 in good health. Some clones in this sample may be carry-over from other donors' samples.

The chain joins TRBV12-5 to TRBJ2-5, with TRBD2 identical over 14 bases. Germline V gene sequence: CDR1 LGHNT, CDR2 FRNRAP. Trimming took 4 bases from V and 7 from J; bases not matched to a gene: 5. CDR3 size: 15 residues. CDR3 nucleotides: TGTGCTAGTGGTTCGGGACTAGCGGGAGTTGGGACCCAGTACTTC. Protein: CASGSGLAGVGTQYF.

The CDR3 coding sequence is TGCGCCAGCAGCCAAGAGCCGGCGACCCTTTACGAGCAGTACTTC. Encoded protein: CASSQEPATLYEQYF. The chain uses TRBV4-3 and TRBJ2-7; D not resolved. The V gene lost 0 bases and the J gene lost 4 bases, with 13 bases spanning the gap. The CDR3 totals 15 residues. CDR1 LGHNA and CDR2 YSLEER come from the germline V gene.

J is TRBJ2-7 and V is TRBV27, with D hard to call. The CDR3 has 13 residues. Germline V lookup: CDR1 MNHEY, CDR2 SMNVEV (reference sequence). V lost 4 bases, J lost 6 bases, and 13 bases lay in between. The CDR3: CASSSRNAVEQYF. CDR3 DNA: TGTGCCAGCAGTTCCCGGAATGCTGTCGAGCAGTACTTC.

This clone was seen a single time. DNA for the CDR3: TGTGCCAGCACCGGGAGCTCCTACGAGCAGTACTTC. Its translation is CASTGSSYEQYF. This chain uses TRBV6-5 with TRBJ2-7; TRBD2 is a possible D gene (6 bases). The germline V gene encodes CDR1 MNHEY and CDR2 SVGAGI. Trimming pared 7 bases from V and 0 bases from J, leaving 7 bases between. There are 12 residues in the CDR3.

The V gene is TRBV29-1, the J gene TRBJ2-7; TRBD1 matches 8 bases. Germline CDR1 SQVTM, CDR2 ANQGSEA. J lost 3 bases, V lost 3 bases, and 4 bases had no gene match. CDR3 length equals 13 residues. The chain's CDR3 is CSVDPTGDYEQYF. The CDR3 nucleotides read TGCAGCGTTGACCCGACAGGGGACTACGAGCAGTACTTC.